This T cell receptor beta chain was sequenced in a study of OX40 agonist ivuxolimab in advanced cancers. The overall study: With a range of 23 to 79, age averaged 60 years, and about 82% were male. It was permissible to have had prior anti-PD-1, anti-PD-L1 or anti-CTLA-4 therapy, and approximately 41% had some.

This clone showed up just a few times. Germline V lookup: CDR1 SGHAT, CDR2 FQNNGV. The CDR3 has 14 residues. V lost 5 bases to trimming and J lost 0 bases, with 10 bases between them. Sequenced by immunoSEQ multiplex PCR; TCRdb stores in-frame clones only, minus some. In the table there are about 73,000 clones, 88% of which are singletons. The rearrangement links TRBV11-2 to TRBJ2-5, with D perhaps TRBD2 (6 bases). This material consisted of CD4+ or CD8+ T cells sorted from blood, taken in a trial of the OX40 agonist ivuxolimab. This clonotype was sampled from an adult with an advanced solid tumor such as melanoma, head and neck, liver or kidney cancer. The CDR3 sequence is CASSPRLDQETQYF. The CDR3 DNA is TGTGCCAGCAGCCCAAGACTAGACCAAGAGACCCAGTACTTC.